Listed here are 22 T cell receptor beta chains from one sample, sequenced in a study of OX40 agonist ivuxolimab in advanced cancers. Profiling relied on immunoSEQ multiplex PCR, and the TCRdb table lists in-frame clones only, not all of them. The sample records about 81,000 clones, approximately 94% being singletons. The sequencing here drew on CD4+ or CD8+ T cells sorted from blood, taken in a trial of the OX40 agonist ivuxolimab. Source of these receptors: an adult with an advanced solid tumor such as melanoma, head and neck, liver or kidney cancer.

This chain connects TRBV4-1 to TRBJ1-1; possible D gene TRBD1, 6 bases. Trimming removed 3 bases at V and 5 bases at J, with 13 bases between. Germline V gene data show CDR1 as MGHRA and CDR2 as YSYEKL. The CDR3 consists of 14 residues. The CDR3, as DNA: TGCGCCAGCAGCCATTACAGGGCTGCAACTGAAGCTTTCTTT. It encodes CASSHYRAATEAFF.

This clone is a singleton in its sample. This chain links TRBV4-1 with TRBJ2-3; 8 positions agree with TRBD1. The V segment lost 4 bases and the J segment 1 base; nucleotides outside the gene matches: 7. The CDR3 is made up of 16 amino acids. Germline CDR1 MGHRA, CDR2 YSYEKL. This CDR3 is CASSPRTGYGTDTQYF. CDR3 sequence (DNA): TGCGCCAGCAGCCCCCGGACAGGGTACGGCACAGATACGCAGTATTTT.

This sequence joins TRBV27 and TRBJ2-7, with TRBD2 identical over 11 bases. The V segment lost 2 bases and the J segment 3 bases; nucleotides outside the gene matches: 9. Per the germline V gene, CDR1 is MNHEY and CDR2 is SMNVEV (reference sequence). CDR3 size: 17 residues. CDR3 residues: CASSLVVAGGPGYEQYF. Written as DNA, the CDR3 is TGTGCCAGCAGTTTAGTGGTAGCGGGAGGGCCGGGCTACGAGCAGTACTTC.

This chain connects TRBV7-6 to TRBJ2-1, with TRBD2 identical over 7 bases. The CDR3 is made up of 13 amino acids. The germline V gene has CDR1 SGHVS and CDR2 FNYEAQ. V shed 5 bases, J shed 9 bases, and the junction held 7 bases outside the gene matches. The CDR3 loop is CASSGRLAVEQFF. The DNA of the CDR3 is TGTGCCAGCAGCGGCCGCCTAGCGGTTGAGCAGTTCTTC.

The V and J genes are TRBV6-6 and TRBJ1-5, with D hard to call. V lost 2 bases and J lost 0, with 11 bases in between. Germline V gene lookup returns CDR1 MNHNY and CDR2 SVGAGI (reference sequence). The CDR3 has 16 residues. CDR3 loop: CASSYDHSYSNQPQHF. The CDR3 nucleotides are TGTGCCAGCAGTTACGACCACAGCTATAGCAATCAGCCCCAGCATTTT.

The chain joins TRBV14 to TRBJ2-2; D is undetermined. Trimming left V 4 bases short and J 1 base short, with 10 bases between. The length of the CDR3 is 15 residues. CDR1 SGHDN and CDR2 FVKESK come from the germline V gene. DNA of the CDR3: TGTGCCAGCAGCCTCCTGGATGGGAACACCGGGGAGCTGTTTTTT. This gives the protein CASSLLDGNTGELFF.

The chain couples TRBV6-1 to TRBJ2-7; 9 nucleotides agree with TRBD1. Trimming cost V 5 bases and J 3 bases; bases outside gene matches: 8. Germline-derived CDR1 and CDR2 are MNHNS and SASEGT. This CDR3 is 15 amino acids long. The DNA for the CDR3 is TGTGCCAGCAGTCAAGGGACAGGGTTTGACTACGAGCAGTACTTC. The encoded protein is CASSQGTGFDYEQYF.

The chain combines TRBV5-1 with TRBJ2-3, with D possibly being TRBD1 (6 bases). Trimming pared 4 bases from V and 2 bases from J, leaving 20 bases between. Germline CDR1 and CDR2: SGHRS and YFSETQ. This CDR3 has 17 residues. The CDR3 DNA reads as TGCGCCAGCAGCCCTTGGGGGCCGGGACGGGACACAGATACGCAGTATTTT. Its translation: CASSPWGPGRDTDTQYF.

CDR3 in amino acids: CASSQFGARWGEQYF. The CDR3 nucleotides read TGTGCCAGCAGCCAATTTGGAGCGCGGTGGGGCGAGCAGTACTTC. This chain connects TRBV14 to TRBJ2-7; D not certain. V was cut by 2 bases and J by 6 bases, with 17 bases left in between. The CDR3 spans 15 residues. CDR1 and CDR2 (germline): SGHDN, FVKESK.

The chain couples TRBV9 to TRBJ2-7; 8 positions agree with TRBD2. Germline V gene lookup returns CDR1 SGDLS and CDR2 YYNGEE. Unmatched junction bases numbered 9, after V lost 4 bases and J lost 3 bases. This CDR3 region has 15 residues. This chain's CDR3 is CASSPRWAGGYEQYF. The CDR3 DNA reads TGTGCCAGCAGCCCACGGTGGGCGGGGGGCTACGAGCAGTACTTC.

This clone has only one observation. The chain employs TRBV5-1 and TRBJ1-2; D is undetermined. Trimming took 0 bases from V and 6 from J, leaving 9 bases between them. CDR1 and CDR2 from the germline V gene are SGHRS and YFSETQ. CDR3 size: 13 residues. CDR3 region: CASSLVEANGYTF. The CDR3 bases are TGCGCCAGCAGCTTGGTTGAGGCCAATGGCTACACCTTC.

The chain recombines TRBV28 with TRBJ1-5; D is perhaps TRBD1 (5 bases). Per the germline V gene, CDR1 is MDHEN and CDR2 is SYDVKM. The CDR3 totals 12 residues. V dropped 3 bases and J dropped 7 bases, with 7 bases sitting between them. In nucleotides, the CDR3 is TGTGCCAGCAGTTTGGGGGGGCAGCCCCAGCATTTT. As protein: CASSLGGQPQHF. The entire variable domain, with the rest obtained from reference TRBV28 and TRBJ1-5, is as follows: DVKVTQSSRYLVKRTGEKVFLECVQDMDHENMFWYRQDPGLGLRLIYFSYDVKMKEKGDIPEGYSVSREKKERFSLILESASTNQTSMYLCASSLGGQPQHFGDGTRLSIL.

The chain is built from TRBV28 and TRBJ1-4; D gene unclear. This CDR3 contains 16 residues. From germline, CDR1 is MDHEN and CDR2 SYDVKM. Trimming took off 3 bases at V and 6 bases at J, with 17 bases between the two ends. Here the CDR3 DNA reads TGTGCCAGCAGTTTCCCCCTGCCCGGGATCGATGAAAAACTGTTTTTT. The encoded protein is CASSFPLPGIDEKLFF.

This clone was picked up a small number of times. The rearrangement links TRBV7-9 to TRBJ1-3; D is undetermined. The CDR3 is made up of 15 amino acids. V was pared by 1 base and J by 7 bases, with 14 bases between. Per germline, CDR1 SEHNR and CDR2 FQNEAQ (reference sequence). CDR3 loop: CASSLEGSGSNTIYF. As DNA, the CDR3 is TGTGCCAGCAGCTTAGAGGGTTCGGGTTCGAACACCATATATTTT.

This chain connects TRBV11-2 to TRBJ2-3; TRBD2 aligns across 9 bases. CDR1 is SGHAT and CDR2 is FQNNGV in the germline V gene. This CDR3 region has 19 residues. Trimming at V came to 1 base and at J to 2 bases, leaving 13 bases not matched to a gene. The CDR3 sequence: CASSLAGRLAGEITDTQYF. CDR3 sequence (DNA): TGTGCCAGCAGCTTAGCGGGTAGGTTAGCGGGAGAGATCACAGATACGCAGTATTTT.

The chain couples TRBV19 to TRBJ2-5; 7 bases are a match to TRBD1. The CDR3 has 14 residues. Germline lookup yields CDR1 LNHDA and CDR2 SQIVND (reference sequence). V shed 7 bases and J 2 bases; nucleotides not matched to a gene: 7. The CDR3 DNA reads as TGTGCCAGTAAGCCCAGGGGACAGCAAGAGACCCAGTACTTC. Its protein is CASKPRGQQETQYF.

The chain is built from TRBV5-1 and TRBJ2-1; TRBD2 agrees at 7 bases. Germline assignment: CDR1 SGHRS and CDR2 YFSETQ. With 0 bases clipped from V and 7 bases from J, the junction kept 16 bases outside the gene matches. The CDR3 has 18 residues. CDR3 coding DNA: TGCGCCAGCAGCTTGGGGGCTACTAGCGCCTACGACCGAAATGAGCAGTTCTTC. Translation gives CASSLGATSAYDRNEQFF.

This rearrangement joins TRBV27 to TRBJ2-7; no definite D call. The germline V gene encodes CDR1 MNHEY and CDR2 SMNVEV (reference sequence). CDR3 length equals 13 residues. Between the trimmed V and J ends, which lost 6 bases and 2 bases, there was a span of 11 bases. CDR3 protein: CASSKVEPYEQYF. The CDR3 DNA reads as TGTGCCAGCAGCAAGGTGGAACCCTACGAGCAGTACTTC.

V usage is TRBV14 and J usage is TRBJ2-1, with D maybe TRBD2 (5 bases). Germline V gene data show CDR1 as SGHDN and CDR2 as FVKESK. V was clipped by 3 bases and J by 7 bases, with 7 bases between them. This CDR3 region has 12 residues. The CDR3 DNA is TGTGCCAGCAGCCAGGGCGGGAATGAGCAGTTCTTC. This codes for CASSQGGNEQFF.

The chain couples TRBV28 to TRBJ2-7; possibly TRBD1 for D (6 bases). The V and J ends lost 2 bases and 5 bases respectively, with 19 bases between them. This CDR3 is 16 amino acids long. Per germline, CDR1 MDHEN and CDR2 SYDVKM. CDR3 in DNA: TGTGCCAGCAGTTTAAGGGGACACACAATAGGCAACGAGCAGTACTTC. This codes for CASSLRGHTIGNEQYF.

The sample holds one count of this clone. This rearrangement joins TRBV6-1 to TRBJ1-1, with no clear D. Germline V gene lookup returns CDR1 MNHNS and CDR2 SASEGT. The ends were cut back, 1 base at V and 4 bases at J, with 13 bases in the middle. CDR3 length equals 15 residues. The CDR3 DNA reads as TGTGCCAGCAGTGAAGATGGCCTCTGGGGCACTGAAGCTTTCTTT. Amino acids: CASSEDGLWGTEAFF.

The J gene is TRBJ1-1, the V gene TRBV5-1, with TRBD1 matching over 8 bases. CDR3 length equals 15 residues. The ends lost 3 bases at V and 1 base at J; junction bases unmatched: 5. The germline CDR1 and CDR2 sequences are SGHRS and YFSETQ. CDR3: CASSWAGGTNTEAFF. CDR3 bases: TGCGCCAGCAGCTGGGCAGGGGGCACGAACACTGAAGCTTTCTTT. The variable domain in full, completed from reference TRBV5-1 and TRBJ1-1, reads KAGVTQTPRYLIKTRGQQVTLSCSPISGHRSVSWYQQTPGQGLQFLFEYFSETQRNKGNFPGRFSGRQFSNSRSEMNVSTLELGDSALYLCASSWAGGTNTEAFFGQGTRLTVV.